The present entry profiles one T cell receptor (beta chain) with its context. It has no known antigen specificity. The record has no base qualities; no much larger clone is one base away. The junction shows trimming of 1 base on V and 8 bases on J, and the gene matches do not reach 2 bases of it. The CDR3 contains 15 residues, cysteine and phenylalanine counted. Just the 45-base CDR3 DNA is kept, in frame starting at base 1. CDR1 SGHTA and CDR2 FQGNSA were looked up in the germline V gene. This entry belongs to a study of control samples from healthy donors and cancer patients (dated by TCRdb to about 2020). Library preparation employed the immunoSEQ multiplex PCR assay. TCRdb obtained this table from immuneACCESS and retained in-frame rearrangements with V and J assigned. These tables miss some clones; where compared with another copy, unresolved V genes account for less than half of the shortfall, and the remainder is unexplained. Here the sample has 150,000 or so clones; over 85% occur a single time. Almost 6% of the sample comes from the top ten.

Sequenced sample: blood. In this chain, TRBV7-2 is recombined with TRBJ2-1, with 13 central nucleotides matching TRBD2. This clonotype originated in a man between 18 and 29 years old in good health. The CDR3 amino acid sequence is: CASSLGTSGRDEQFF. At the DNA level, the sequence is TGTGCCAGCAGCTTAGGGACTAGCGGGAGAGATGAGCAGTTCTTC.